This T cell receptor (beta chain) was sequenced during a study of metastatic and nonmetastatic thyroid tumors. Not a single patient had been given any form of treatment at any point before undergoing thyroid surgery. Judged by abundance, this clone is medium-sized. TCRdb recomputed clones from the PCR reads via MiXCR. This table holds about 31,000 clones, about 18% found once. V was pared by 3 bases and J by 3 bases, with 3 bases between. This CDR3 spans 11 amino acids. Germline CDR1 is SGHTA and CDR2 is FQGNSA. This receptor was taken from a female donor with papillary thyroid cancer or a benign thyroid nodule (not recorded which). Some clones in this sample may be carry-over from other donors' samples. Sample: blood. The rearrangement joins TRBV7-2 to TRBJ2-7; D gene ambiguous. CDR3 amino acids: CASSFYYEQYF. The CDR3 DNA reads as TGTGCCAGCAGCTTTTACTACGAGCAGTACTTC.